The entry that follows covers one TCR beta chain sequence. Its antigen remains unidentified. This sample is part of a study of T cells in Graves' hyperthyroidism and ophthalmopathy. Study findings and constraints: Within blood appeared most thyroid clonotypes that had expanded above 0.001.

Germline trimming cut 5 bases from V and 4 bases from J; bases unmatched to any gene: 9. The CDR3 has 16 amino acids. Germline V gene data show CDR1 as SGHAT and CDR2 as FQNNGV. Template material for amplifying TCR beta CDR3 regions consisted of RNA transcripts. With the HTBI primer set, the TCR CDR3 went through a first round of RT-PCR. TCRdb re-called the multiplex PCR reads through MiXCR, storing one row per CDR3 protein. The repertoire holds roughly 250,000 distinct CDR3 sequences, with about 15% as singletons. Based on clinical symptoms, serum thyroxine and TRAb, thyroid ultrasound and orbital computed tomography, diagnoses were reached.

The sequence was collected from a woman aged 18 to 35 with Graves' ophthalmopathy. The sample consisted of blood. The rearrangement links TRBV11-2 to TRBJ2-2; 8 nucleotides align to TRBD1. CDR3 in amino acids: CASSPKTGVLTGELFF. The CDR3 nucleotides are TGTGCCAGCAGCCCTAAGACAGGGGTCCTCACCGGGGAGCTGTTTTTT. Filled out from reference TRBV11-2 and TRBJ2-2, the complete variable domain reads EAGVAQSPRYKIIEKRQSVAFWCNPISGHATLYWYQQILGQGPKLLIQFQNNGVVDDSQLPKDRFSAERLKGVDSTLKIQPAKLEDSAVYLCASSPKTGVLTGELFFGEGSRLTVL.